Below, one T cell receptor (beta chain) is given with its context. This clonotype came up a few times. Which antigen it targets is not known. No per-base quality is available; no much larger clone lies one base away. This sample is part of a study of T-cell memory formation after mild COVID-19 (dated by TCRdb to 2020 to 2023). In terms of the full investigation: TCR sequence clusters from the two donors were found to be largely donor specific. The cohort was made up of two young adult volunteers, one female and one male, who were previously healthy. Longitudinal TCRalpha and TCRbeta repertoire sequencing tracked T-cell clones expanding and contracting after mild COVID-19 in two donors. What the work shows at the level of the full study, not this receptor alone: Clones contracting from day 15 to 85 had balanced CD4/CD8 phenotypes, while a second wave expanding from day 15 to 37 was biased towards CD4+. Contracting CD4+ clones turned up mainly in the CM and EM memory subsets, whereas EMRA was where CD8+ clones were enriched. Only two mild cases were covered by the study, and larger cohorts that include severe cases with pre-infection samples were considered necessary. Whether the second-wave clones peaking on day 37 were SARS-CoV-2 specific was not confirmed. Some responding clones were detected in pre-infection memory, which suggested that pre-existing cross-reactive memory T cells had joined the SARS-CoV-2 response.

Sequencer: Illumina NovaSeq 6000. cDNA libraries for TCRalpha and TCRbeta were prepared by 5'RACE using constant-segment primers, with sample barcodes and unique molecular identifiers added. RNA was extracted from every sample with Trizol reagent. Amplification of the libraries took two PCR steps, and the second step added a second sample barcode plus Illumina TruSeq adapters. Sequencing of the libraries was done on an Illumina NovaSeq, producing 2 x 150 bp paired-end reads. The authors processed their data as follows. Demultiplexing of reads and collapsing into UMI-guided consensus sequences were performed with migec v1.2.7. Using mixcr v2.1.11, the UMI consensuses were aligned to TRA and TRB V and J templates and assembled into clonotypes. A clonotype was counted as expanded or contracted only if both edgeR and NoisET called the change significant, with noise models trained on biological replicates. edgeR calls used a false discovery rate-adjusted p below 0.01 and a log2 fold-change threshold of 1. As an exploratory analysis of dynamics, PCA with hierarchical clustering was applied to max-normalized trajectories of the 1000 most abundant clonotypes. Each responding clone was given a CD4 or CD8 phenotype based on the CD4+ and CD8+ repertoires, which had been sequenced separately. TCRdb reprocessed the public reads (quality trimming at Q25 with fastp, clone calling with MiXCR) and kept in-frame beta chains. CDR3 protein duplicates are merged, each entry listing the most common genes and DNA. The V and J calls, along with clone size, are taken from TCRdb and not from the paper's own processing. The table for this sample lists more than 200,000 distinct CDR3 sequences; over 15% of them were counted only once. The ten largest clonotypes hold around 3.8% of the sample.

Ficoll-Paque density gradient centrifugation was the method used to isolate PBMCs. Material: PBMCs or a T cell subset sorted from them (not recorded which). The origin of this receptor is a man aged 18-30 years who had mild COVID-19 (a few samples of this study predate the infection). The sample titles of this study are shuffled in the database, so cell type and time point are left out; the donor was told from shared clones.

The DNA is TGTGCCAGCAGCTTCTTGCAAAGCACAGATACGCAGTATTTT. The translation is CASSFLQSTDTQYF. Recombination connected TRBV5-6 to TRBJ2-3, with the D gene too uncertain to name. The CDR3 holds 14 amino acids from the cysteine to the phenylalanine. The entry retains the CDR3 DNA only, 42 bases that are in frame from base 1. Trimming takes 2 bases from V and 0 bases from J, and the germline ends sit 7 bases apart. CDR1 and CDR2 are read off the germline V gene as SGHDT and YYEEEE.